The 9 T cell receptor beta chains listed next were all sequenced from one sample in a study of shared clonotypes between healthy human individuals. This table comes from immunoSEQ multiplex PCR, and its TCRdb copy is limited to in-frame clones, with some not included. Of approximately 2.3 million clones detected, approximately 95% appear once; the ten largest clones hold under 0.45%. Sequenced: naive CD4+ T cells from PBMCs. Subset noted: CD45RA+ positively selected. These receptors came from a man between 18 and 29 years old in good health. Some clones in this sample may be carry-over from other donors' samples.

The CDR3 DNA reads as TGCGCCAGCAGCCCGCTGACAGGGGGGCCAGATACGCAGTATTTT. Encoded protein: CASSPLTGGPDTQYF. The chain is built from TRBV5-1 and TRBJ2-3; 9 positions agree with TRBD1. Germline trimming cut 4 bases from V and 4 bases from J; bases unmatched to any gene: 7. CDR1 and CDR2 (germline): SGHRS, YFSETQ. The CDR3 is 15 residues long.

CDR3: CASSPQRGGNYGYTF. CDR3 DNA: TGTGCCAGCAGCCCCCAAAGGGGGGGCAACTATGGCTACACCTTC. This chain uses TRBV9 with TRBJ1-2; TRBD1 might be the D (6 bases). Germline values: CDR1 SGDLS, CDR2 YYNGEE. V was pared by 4 bases and J by 2 bases, with 15 bases between. The CDR3 length is 15 residues.

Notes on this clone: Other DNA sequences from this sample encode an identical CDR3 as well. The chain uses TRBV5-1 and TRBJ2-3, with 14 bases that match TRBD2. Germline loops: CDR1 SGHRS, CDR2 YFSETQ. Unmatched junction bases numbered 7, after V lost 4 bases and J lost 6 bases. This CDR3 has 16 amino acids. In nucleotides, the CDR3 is TGCGCCAGCAGCCCAGGACTAGCGGGAGGTACGGATACGCAGTATTTT. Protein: CASSPGLAGGTDTQYF.

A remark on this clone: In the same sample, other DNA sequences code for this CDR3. Written as DNA, the CDR3 is TGCGCCAGCAGCTTGGACGGGGGTAGGGAGACCCAGTACTTC. Its translation: CASSLDGGRETQYF. V usage is TRBV5-1 and J usage is TRBJ2-5; D is possibly TRBD2 (6 bases). CDR1 SGHRS and CDR2 YFSETQ come from the germline V gene. The CDR3 length is 14 residues. V lost 0 bases to trimming and J lost 5 bases, with 11 bases between them.

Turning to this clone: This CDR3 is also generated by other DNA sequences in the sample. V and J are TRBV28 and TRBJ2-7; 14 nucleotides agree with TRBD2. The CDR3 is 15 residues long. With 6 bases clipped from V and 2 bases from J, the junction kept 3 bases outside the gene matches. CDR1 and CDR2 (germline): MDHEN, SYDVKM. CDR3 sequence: CASRRGLAGAYEQYF. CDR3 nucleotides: TGTGCCAGCAGACGGGGACTAGCGGGAGCCTACGAGCAGTACTTC.

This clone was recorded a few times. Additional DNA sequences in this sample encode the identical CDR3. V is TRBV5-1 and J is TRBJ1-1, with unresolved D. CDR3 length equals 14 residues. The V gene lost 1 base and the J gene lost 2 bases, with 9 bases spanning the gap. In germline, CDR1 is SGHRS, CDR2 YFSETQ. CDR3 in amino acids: CASSLHRGNTEAFF. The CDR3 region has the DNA TGCGCCAGCAGCTTGCATCGTGGAAACACTGAAGCTTTCTTT.

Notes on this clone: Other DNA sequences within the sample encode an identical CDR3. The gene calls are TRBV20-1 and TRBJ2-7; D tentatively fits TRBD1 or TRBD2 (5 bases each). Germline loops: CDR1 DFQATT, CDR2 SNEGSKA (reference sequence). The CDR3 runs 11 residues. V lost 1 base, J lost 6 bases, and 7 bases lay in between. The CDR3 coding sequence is TGCAGTGCTAGAGGAGGGACCGAGCAGTACTTC. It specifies CSARGGTEQYF.

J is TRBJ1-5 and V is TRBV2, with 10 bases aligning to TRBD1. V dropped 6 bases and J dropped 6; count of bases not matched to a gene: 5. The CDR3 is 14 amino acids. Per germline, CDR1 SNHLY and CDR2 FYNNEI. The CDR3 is CASRETGGRQPQHF. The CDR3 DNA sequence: TGTGCCAGCAGAGAGACAGGGGGCCGTCAGCCCCAGCATTTT. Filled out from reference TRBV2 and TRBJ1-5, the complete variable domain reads EPEVTQTPSHQVTQMGQEVILRCVPISNHLYFYWYRQILGQKVEFLVSFYNNEISEKSEIFDDQFSVERPDGSNFTLKIRSTKLEDSAMYFCASRETGGRQPQHFGDGTRLSIL.

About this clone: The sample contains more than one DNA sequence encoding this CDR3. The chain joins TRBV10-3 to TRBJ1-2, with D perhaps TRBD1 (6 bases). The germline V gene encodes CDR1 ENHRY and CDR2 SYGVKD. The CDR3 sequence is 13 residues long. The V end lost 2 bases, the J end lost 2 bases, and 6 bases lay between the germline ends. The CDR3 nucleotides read TGTGCCATCAGTGAGGGACAGAACTATGGCTACACCTTC. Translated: CAISEGQNYGYTF.